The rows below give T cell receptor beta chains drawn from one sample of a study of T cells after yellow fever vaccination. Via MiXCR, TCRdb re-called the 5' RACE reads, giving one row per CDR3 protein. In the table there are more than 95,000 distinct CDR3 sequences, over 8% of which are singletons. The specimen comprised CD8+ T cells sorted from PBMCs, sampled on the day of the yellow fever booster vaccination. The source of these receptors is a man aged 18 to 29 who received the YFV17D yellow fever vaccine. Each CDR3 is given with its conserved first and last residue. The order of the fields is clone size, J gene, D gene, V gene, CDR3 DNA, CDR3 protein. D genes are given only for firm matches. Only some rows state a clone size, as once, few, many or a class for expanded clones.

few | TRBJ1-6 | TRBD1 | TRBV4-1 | TGCGCCAGCAGCCTGAGGACAGGACGGGTGAATTCACCCCTCCACTTT | CASSLRTGRVNSPLHF
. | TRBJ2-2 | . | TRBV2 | TGTGCCAGCAGGGAACAGGCATACACCGGGGAGCTGTTTTTT | CASREQAYTGELFF
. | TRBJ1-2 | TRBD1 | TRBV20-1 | TGCAGTTTCCGACAGGGGAGCTATGGCTACACCTTC | CSFRQGSYGYTF
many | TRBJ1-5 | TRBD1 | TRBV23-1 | TGCGCCAGCAGTCCACGGACAGGGGGAAGCAATCAGCCCCAGCATTTT | CASSPRTGGSNQPQHF
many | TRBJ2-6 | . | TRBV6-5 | TGTGCCAGCCGTGGGGCCAACGTCCTGACTTTC | CASRGANVLTF
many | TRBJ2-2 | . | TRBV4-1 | TGCGCCAGCAGCCCCCGATCCGTCAGGGAGAACACCGGGGAGCTGTTTTTT | CASSPRSVRENTGELFF
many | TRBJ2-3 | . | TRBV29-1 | TGCAGCGTTCGGGTGGGTTTGAATACGCAGTATTTT | CSVRVGLNTQYF
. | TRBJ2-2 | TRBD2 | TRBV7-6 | TGTGCCAGCAGCGCCCGGACTAGCGGGCAGAACACCGGGGAGCTGTTTTTT | CASSARTSGQNTGELFF
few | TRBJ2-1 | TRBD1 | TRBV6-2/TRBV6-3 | TGTGCCAGCAGCCACGAGGGACAGGGGGGGTACAATGAGCAGTTCTTC | CASSHEGQGGYNEQFF
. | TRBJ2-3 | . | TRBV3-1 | TGTGCCAGCAGCGAGGGGGTCACAGATACGCAGTATTTT | CASSEGVTDTQYF
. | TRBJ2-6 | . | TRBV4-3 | TGCGCCAGCAGCCAAGGCCTTTGGGGTGACGGGGCCAACGTCCTGACTTTC | CASSQGLWGDGANVLTF
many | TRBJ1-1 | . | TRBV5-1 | TGCGCCAGCAGCATACCGGGACGGATGAACACTGAAGCTTTCTTT | CASSIPGRMNTEAFF
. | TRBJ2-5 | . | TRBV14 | TGTGCCAGCAGCCAAGGACTAAGCGTTGAGACCAAGTACTTC | CASSQGLSVETKYF
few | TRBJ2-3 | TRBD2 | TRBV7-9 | TGTGCCAGCAGCTTTGCTAGCGGTAGCACAGATACGCAGTATTTT | CASSFASGSTDTQYF
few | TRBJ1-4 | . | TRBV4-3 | TGCGCCAGCAGCCAAGATTTGGGGACAAATGAAAAACTGTTTTTT | CASSQDLGTNEKLFF
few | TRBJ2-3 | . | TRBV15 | TGTGCCACCAGCACCTCAAAAGGACTCGCCACAGATACGCAGTATTTT | CATSTSKGLATDTQYF
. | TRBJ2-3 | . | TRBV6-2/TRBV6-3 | TGTGCCAGCAGTTCCCCCTCGCGGGGAACAGATACGCAGTATTTT | CASSSPSRGTDTQYF
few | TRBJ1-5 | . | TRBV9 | TGTGCCAGCAGCGTAGAGAGTTCCCGGGGGGCAGGTCAGCCCCAGCATTTT | CASSVESSRGAGQPQHF
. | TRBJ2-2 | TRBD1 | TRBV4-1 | TGCGCCAGCAGCCGACAGGGGAGTAGCGGGGAGCTGTTTTTT | CASSRQGSSGELFF
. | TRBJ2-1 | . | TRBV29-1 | TGCAGCGTTGAAGGGGCGGGGGCCTTCAATGAGCAGTTCTTC | CSVEGAGAFNEQFF